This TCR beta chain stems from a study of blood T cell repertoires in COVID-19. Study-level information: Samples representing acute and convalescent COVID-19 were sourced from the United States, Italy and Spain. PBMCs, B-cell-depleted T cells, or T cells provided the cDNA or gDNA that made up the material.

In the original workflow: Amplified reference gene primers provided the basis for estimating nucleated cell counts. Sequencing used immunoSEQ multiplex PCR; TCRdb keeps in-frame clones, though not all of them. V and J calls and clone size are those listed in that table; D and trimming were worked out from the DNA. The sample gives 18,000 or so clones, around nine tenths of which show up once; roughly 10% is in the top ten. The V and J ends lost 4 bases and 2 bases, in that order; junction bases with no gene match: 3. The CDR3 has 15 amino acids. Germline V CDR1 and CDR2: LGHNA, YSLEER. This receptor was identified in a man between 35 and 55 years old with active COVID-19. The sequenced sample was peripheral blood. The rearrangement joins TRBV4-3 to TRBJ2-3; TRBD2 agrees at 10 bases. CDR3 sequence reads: CASSLTSGTTDTQYF. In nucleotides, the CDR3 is TGCGCCAGCAGCCTTACTAGCGGGACCACAGATACGCAGTATTTT.